The rows below give T cell receptor beta chains drawn from one sample of a study of T cell changes during pregnancy in multiple sclerosis. Assay used: immunoSEQ multiplex PCR; TCRdb lists only in-frame clones, some missing. Here the sample spans 50,000 to 65,000 clones, over 95% being singletons. This specimen consisted of CD8+ T cells from peripheral blood mononuclear cells, obtained after pregnancy. Source of these receptors: a female donor with multiple sclerosis, enrolled in a pregnancy study. CDR3s include the opening cysteine and the closing phenylalanine or tryptophan. A D gene is named only where the DNA matches it firmly.

V: TRBV19; D: .; J: TRBJ2-1; DNA: TGTGCCAGTAGTTGGGGGGCCTACAATGAGCAGTTCTTC; CDR3: CASSWGAYNEQFF
V: TRBV29-1; D: TRBD2; J: TRBJ2-7; DNA: TGCAGCGTTGAATCCCAGGGAGGGGACCATTACGAGCAGTACTTC; CDR3: CSVESQGGDHYEQYF
V: TRBV28; D: TRBD2; J: TRBJ2-1; DNA: TGTGCCAGCAGCCATGGACTAGCGGGAAGGGGCTACAATGAGCAGTTCTTC; CDR3: CASSHGLAGRGYNEQFF
V: TRBV28; D: .; J: TRBJ2-5; DNA: TGTGCCAGCAGACAACAGGGACAAGAGACCCAGTACTTC; CDR3: CASRQQGQETQYF
V: TRBV28; D: .; J: TRBJ2-1; DNA: TGTGCCAGCAGTTTAACGACATTTAGTAACAATGAGCAGTTCTTC; CDR3: CASSLTTFSNNEQFF
V: TRBV28; D: TRBD1; J: TRBJ2-2; DNA: TGTGCCAGCAGCAAGACAGGGGGACACACCGGGGAGCTGTTTTTT; CDR3: CASSKTGGHTGELFF
V: TRBV30; D: .; J: TRBJ1-1; DNA: TGTGCCTGGAGTGTACTCTGGAACACTGAAGCTTTCTTT; CDR3: CAWSVLWNTEAFF
V: TRBV28; D: .; J: TRBJ1-1; DNA: TGTGCCAGCAATAAACAGGGAGATGAAGCTTTCTTT; CDR3: CASNKQGDEAFF
V: TRBV6-5; D: .; J: TRBJ2-7; DNA: TGTGCCAGCAGTTACTCGGGGCCCTACGAGCAGTACTTC; CDR3: CASSYSGPYEQYF
V: TRBV13; D: .; J: TRBJ2-2; DNA: TGTGCCAGCAGCTCTCCCCCGGGGGAGCTGTTTTTT; CDR3: CASSSPPGELFF
V: TRBV5-1; D: .; J: TRBJ1-4; DNA: TGCGCCAGCAGCTTGGCCCAAGGGGGGGGGCTTAATGAAAAACTGTTTTTT; CDR3: CASSLAQGGGLNEKLFF
V: TRBV11-2; D: TRBD1; J: TRBJ1-1; DNA: TGTGCCAGCAGCTGGACAGGGGGCTCTACTGAAGCTTTCTTT; CDR3: CASSWTGGSTEAFF
V: TRBV7-9; D: .; J: TRBJ1-1; DNA: TGTGCCAGCAGCTTAGCGGCCAGGAACACTGAAGCTTTCTTT; CDR3: CASSLAARNTEAFF
V: TRBV19; D: TRBD1; J: TRBJ1-6; DNA: TGTGCCAGTACCTACCTGGGACAGGGTACACCCCTCCACTTT; CDR3: CASTYLGQGTPLHF
V: TRBV7-8; D: TRBD2; J: TRBJ2-1; DNA: TGTGCCAGCAGCCCCCGGACTAGCGGGATGTCCCATGAGCAGTTCTTC; CDR3: CASSPRTSGMSHEQFF
V: TRBV2; D: TRBD1; J: TRBJ2-3; DNA: TGTGCCAGCAGTGAAGTCCCCAGGGGGCCCCTCACAGATACGCAGTATTTT; CDR3: CASSEVPRGPLTDTQYF